These T cell receptor beta chains were read from a single sample in a study of response to subunit inactivated influenza vaccine. Using its own MiXCR run on the RT-PCR reads, TCRdb lists one record per CDR3 protein. Of about 480,000 distinct CDR3 sequences listed, over 9.5% were seen once; the top ten hold roughly 12%. Sequenced material: PBMCs from blood, taken around seven weeks after vaccination. The receptors come from a man aged 45-65 years who received an inactivated influenza vaccine. Each CDR3 is given without its conserved first and last residue. The order of the fields is V gene, J gene, CDR3 protein.

v_call: TRBV2
j_call: TRBJ2-1
cdr3_aa: ASGPTQLGYNEQF

v_call: TRBV12-3/TRBV12-4
j_call: TRBJ2-5
cdr3_aa: ASSEELAFIRETQY

v_call: TRBV5-1
j_call: TRBJ1-6
cdr3_aa: ASSIGQGANSPLH

v_call: TRBV7-2
j_call: TRBJ2-1
cdr3_aa: ASSLVGKLVVSNEQF

v_call: TRBV7-2
j_call: TRBJ2-1
cdr3_aa: ASSLQGPVFNEQF

v_call: TRBV5-5
j_call: TRBJ1-3
cdr3_aa: ASSLVDTIY

v_call: TRBV5-5
j_call: TRBJ1-5
cdr3_aa: ASSFGRDQPQH

v_call: TRBV4-1
j_call: TRBJ1-2
cdr3_aa: ASSGTGFYGYT

v_call: TRBV10-3
j_call: TRBJ2-3
cdr3_aa: AITDSRSTDTQY

v_call: TRBV6-1
j_call: TRBJ2-3
cdr3_aa: ASSPRGHPDTQY